This entry lists 21 T cell receptor beta chains sequenced from one sample in a study of T cell responses to AZD1222 COVID-19 vaccine. Generated by immunoSEQ multiplex PCR, the TCRdb table keeps only in-frame clones and is missing some. Here the sample spans approximately 140,000 clones, about 91% being singletons. The source material was peripheral blood, sampled 28 days after the second AZD1222 dose. These receptors all stem from an adult who received the AZD1222 COVID-19 vaccine.

V and J are TRBV2 and TRBJ1-2, with 8 bases identical to TRBD1. V was clipped by 8 bases and J by 4 bases; unmatched bases: 12. Germline assignment: CDR1 SNHLY and CDR2 FYNNEI. This CDR3 contains 15 residues. CDR3 nucleotides: TGTGCCAGCCGAACGCAGGGGGCGCGTGTCTATGGCTACACCTTC. Protein: CASRTQGARVYGYTF.

This chain uses TRBV11-2 with TRBJ2-1, with TRBD2 matching 8 bases. CDR1 and CDR2 (germline): SGHAT, FQNNGV. The V segment lost 5 bases and the J segment 5 bases; nucleotides outside the gene matches: 11. The CDR3 runs 16 residues. CDR3 protein: CASSPASGRYHNEQFF. DNA for the CDR3: TGTGCCAGCAGCCCGGCTAGCGGGCGATACCACAATGAGCAGTTCTTC.

This chain uses TRBV6-5 with TRBJ1-2; perhaps TRBD1 as D (6 bases). Germline V lookup: CDR1 MNHEY, CDR2 SVGAGI. Trimming removed 5 bases at V and 4 bases at J, with 14 bases between. This CDR3 contains 14 residues. This chain's CDR3 is CASSPYRVTYGYTF. The CDR3 region has the DNA TGTGCCAGCAGTCCCTACAGGGTGACCTATGGCTACACCTTC.

The chain couples TRBV2 to TRBJ2-7; D is perhaps TRBD1 (5 bases). CDR1 is SNHLY and CDR2 is FYNNEI in the germline V gene. The CDR3 has 11 amino acids. Trimming stripped 7 bases from V and 6 bases from J, with 10 bases between. The CDR3 loop is CASTQDSEQYF. The DNA for the CDR3 is TGTGCCAGCACACAGGATTCCGAGCAGTACTTC.

This clone came up a few times. The rearrangement uses TRBV28 and TRBJ2-7, with D unclear. This CDR3 is 10 amino acids long. V was trimmed by 8 bases and J by 0 bases, leaving 2 bases between them. Germline V lookup: CDR1 MDHEN, CDR2 SYDVKM. The CDR3 DNA sequence: TGTGCCAGCGGCTCCTACGAGCAGTACGTC. Translation: CASGSYEQYV.

The chain links TRBV7-8 to TRBJ2-1; 7 bases fit TRBD2. The J segment lost 0 bases and the V segment lost 4 bases, leaving 3 bases of the junction unmatched. CDR3 length: 15 amino acids. CDR1 SGHVS and CDR2 FQNEAQ come from the germline V gene. The CDR3 sequence is CASSWPGGSYNEQFF. In nucleotides, the CDR3 is TGTGCCAGCAGCTGGCCGGGGGGCTCCTACAATGAGCAGTTCTTC.

This chain joins TRBV30 and TRBJ2-3; D tentatively reads TRBD1 or TRBD2 (6 bases each). The CDR3 runs 13 residues. Trimming removed 8 bases at V and 1 base at J, with 13 bases between. From germline, CDR1 is GTSNPN and CDR2 SVGIG (reference sequence). For the CDR3, the DNA is TGTGCCCGAACGGAGGGGGGCACAGATACGCAGTATTTT. It yields the protein CARTEGGTDTQYF.

This chain uses TRBV3-1 (or the pseudogene TRBV3-2) with TRBJ2-7; D is ambiguous. The CDR3 is 13 amino acids. The V end was cut by 4 bases, the J end by 1 base, with 8 bases between. CDR1 and CDR2 (germline): LGHDT, YNNKEL (reference sequence). CDR3 sequence: CASSPPPSYEQYV. The CDR3 DNA sequence: TGTGCCAGCAGCCCACCCCCTTCCTACGAGCAGTACGTC.

The CDR3 sequence: CASSDGAGFGNTIYF. CDR3 bases: TGTGCCAGCAGCGACGGCGCAGGGTTTGGAAACACCATATATTTT. The rearrangement uses TRBV3-1 (or the pseudogene TRBV3-2) and TRBJ1-3, with D possibly TRBD1 on 5 matching bases. CDR1 is LGHDT, CDR2 YNNKEL, per germline (reference sequence). V dropped 5 bases and J dropped 3 bases, with 14 bases sitting between them. The CDR3 is made up of 15 amino acids.

The chain joins TRBV10-3 to TRBJ2-3; tentatively, D is TRBD2 (6 bases). Trimming pared 11 bases from V and 4 bases from J, leaving 22 bases between. This CDR3 has 15 amino acids. Germline assignment: CDR1 ENHRY and CDR2 SYGVKD. CDR3 bases: TGTGCCTTAAACAAAACTGGCGGGATAGCAGATACGCAGTATTTT. Translated, it gives CALNKTGGIADTQYF.

The V call is TRBV19, the J call TRBJ1-3; TRBD1 matches 7 bases. CDR3 length equals 15 residues. Germline loops: CDR1 LNHDA, CDR2 SQIVND (reference sequence). V trimming: 6 bases; J trimming: 2 bases; junction bases outside the gene matches: 7. In DNA form, the CDR3 reads TGTGCCAGTAGGCCCGGGACAGTGGCTGGAAACACCATATATTTT. Protein sequence: CASRPGTVAGNTIYF.

This clone was seen once. This chain connects TRBV2 to TRBJ1-2; 11 bases match TRBD1. Looked up from germline, CDR1 is SNHLY and CDR2 is FYNNEI. The CDR3 sequence is 13 residues long. Trimming removed 5 bases from V and 7 bases from J; junction bases left unmatched: 3. CDR3: CASSPDRGPGYTF. The CDR3 DNA reads as TGTGCCAGCAGTCCGGACAGGGGGCCTGGCTACACCTTC.

This chain uses TRBV5-4 with TRBJ2-5, with D possibly TRBD2 on 5 matching bases. This CDR3 comprises 14 residues. The germline V and J ends were trimmed by 3 bases and 5 bases, with 14 bases remaining between them. The germline V gene encodes CDR1 SGHNT and CDR2 YYREEE (reference sequence). The CDR3 loop reads CASSYSLRRETQYF. The CDR3 DNA sequence: TGTGCCAGCAGCTACTCCTTACGGAGGGAGACCCAGTACTTC.

The V and J genes are TRBV4-3 and TRBJ2-5; TRBD2 matches at 7 bases. Germline V gene sequence: CDR1 LGHNA, CDR2 YSLEER. V lost 1 base to trimming and J lost 2 bases; unmatched junction nucleotides: 10. The CDR3 covers 17 residues. The CDR3 coding sequence is TGCGCCAGCAGCCAAGGCCCGGGGGGTAGCGGTCAAGAGACCCAGTACTTC. Translation: CASSQGPGGSGQETQYF.

The chain is built from TRBV5-6 and TRBJ2-1; 9 positions agree with TRBD2. Germline assignment: CDR1 SGHDT and CDR2 YYEEEE. V was clipped by 4 bases and J by 4 bases; unmatched bases: 6. The CDR3 length is 15 residues. The CDR3 loop is CASSVWTSDYNEQFF. CDR3 sequence (DNA): TGTGCCAGCAGCGTATGGACTAGCGATTACAATGAGCAGTTCTTC.

The J gene is TRBJ2-5, the V gene TRBV19, with a tentative D call TRBD2 (6 bases). Germline assignment: CDR1 LNHDA and CDR2 SQIVND (reference sequence). There are 16 residues in the CDR3. Trimming took off 5 bases at V and 4 bases at J, with 20 bases between the two ends. CDR3: CASSYGTLGFRETQYF. The CDR3 DNA is TGTGCCAGTAGTTATGGGACTCTGGGTTTCCGAGAGACCCAGTACTTC.

The chain employs TRBV5-5 and TRBJ1-1; D is uncertain. Germline CDR1 reads SGHKS; CDR2 reads YYEKEE (reference sequence). The CDR3 totals 14 residues. V shed 0 bases and J shed 0 bases, with 6 bases lying between them. Here the CDR3 DNA reads TGTGCCAGCAGCTTGGGTCCGGTGAACACTGAAGCTTTCTTT. It translates to CASSLGPVNTEAFF.

The chain joins TRBV4-1 to TRBJ2-1; 10 nucleotides align to TRBD2. Germline assignment: CDR1 MGHRA and CDR2 YSYEKL. The V and J ends lost 3 bases and 0 bases, in that order; junction bases with no gene match: 11. The CDR3 extends over 19 amino acids. Written as DNA, the CDR3 is TGCGCCAGCAGCCAGGCGGGGCTAGCGGGGGATAGCTCCTACAATGAGCAGTTCTTC. This codes for CASSQAGLAGDSSYNEQFF.

The chain employs TRBV3-1 (or the pseudogene TRBV3-2) and TRBJ2-5, with unresolved D. Per germline, CDR1 LGHDT and CDR2 YNNKEL (reference sequence). The CDR3 is made up of 14 amino acids. V was trimmed by 0 bases and J by 5 bases, leaving 10 bases between them. As DNA, the CDR3 is TGTGCCAGCAGCCAAGATACCCACTCCGAGACCCAGTACTTC. Encoded protein: CASSQDTHSETQYF.

The chain has TRBV7-9 and TRBJ1-5; D is perhaps TRBD1 (5 bases). Trimming took 1 base from V and 4 from J, leaving 8 bases between them. Germline V gene lookup returns CDR1 SEHNR and CDR2 FQNEAQ (reference sequence). CDR3 length equals 14 residues. The CDR3 DNA sequence: TGTGCCAGCAGCTTAGGGGCAGGGAATCAGCCCCAGCATTTT. Protein: CASSLGAGNQPQHF.

The gene calls are TRBV19 and TRBJ1-2; D may be TRBD1 (5 bases). The CDR3 loop spans 14 amino acids. V lost 4 bases, J lost 2 bases, and 11 bases lay in between. Germline V gives CDR1 LNHDA, CDR2 SQIVND (reference sequence). Here the CDR3 reads CASSNQGANYGYTF. The CDR3, as DNA: TGTGCCAGTAGTAATCAGGGTGCAAACTATGGCTACACCTTC.